This record looks at one T cell receptor (beta chain) sequence and its context. Antigen: not known. Germline assignment: CDR1 MGHRA and CDR2 YSYEKL. The V segment lost 4 bases and the J segment 0 bases; nucleotides outside the gene matches: 8. The CDR3 spans 16 residues. The data originate from a study of T cell repertoires in cytomegalovirus infection. Overall study context: An indication of both CMV infection and matching HLA type came from public TCR beta signatures.

Study-level points and caveats: The ex vivo response showed dominance by HLA-C-restricted CMV-specific TCR beta clonotypes.

TCRdb re-called the reads through MiXCR, storing one row per CDR3 protein. This sample has around 900,000 distinct CDR3 sequences, with 31% found just once. This clonotype originated in a human donor in good health (CMV status not recorded). Some clones in this sample may be carry-over from other donors' samples. Specimen: cultured CD8+ T cells from PBMCs, collected from culture after CMV antigen stimulation. This rearrangement joins TRBV4-1 to TRBJ1-1, with TRBD1 matching over 7 bases. Here the CDR3 reads CASSLTGTVLNTEAFF. The CDR3 DNA reads as TGCGCCAGCAGCCTTACCGGGACAGTTTTGAACACTGAAGCTTTCTTT.